This is a list of T cell receptor beta chains from one sample in a study of blood T cells in healthy people across ages. TCRdb re-called the 5' RACE reads with MiXCR, one entry per CDR3 protein. The sample includes about 800,000 distinct CDR3 sequences, 25% seen only once; the top ten take under 4%. Another study also made use of these data, one on T cells of mothers and their children.

Sequenced sample: blood. These receptors all stem from a boy between 10 and 17 years old in good health. The CDR3 runs from the conserved cysteine through the conserved F or W. The D gene is left open where the match is weak.

>NA|TRBJ1-4|TRBV2
CASRNNLKEKLFF
>TRBD2|NA|TRBV29-1
CSVDLAGAGEQFF
>NA|TRBJ2-3|TRBV7-2
CASSSTGFSSDTQYF
>TRBD1|TRBJ2-7|TRBV20-1
CSATSGTATYEQYF
>TRBD2|TRBJ2-5|TRBV4-3
CASSQDPGGVLETQYF
>TRBD1|TRBJ2-4|TRBV12-3/TRBV12-4
CASSLRDRAQNIQYF
>NA|TRBJ2-7|TRBV7-2
CASSLQTGGVYEQYF
>NA|TRBJ2-1|TRBV6-5
CASSYSEVNSYNEQFF
>TRBD2|TRBJ2-1|TRBV20-1
CSARDNGGYYNEQFF
>TRBD1|TRBJ2-3|TRBV5-1
CASSSGQERITDTQYF
>NA|TRBJ1-4|TRBV7-9
CASSLVSGADEKLFF
>NA|TRBJ1-2|TRBV6-2/TRBV6-3
CASSTDSLPSNYGYTF
>TRBD1|TRBJ1-6|TRBV28
CASRPPQGKHSPLHF
>NA|TRBJ1-4|TRBV11-2
CASSIRDIDEKLFF
>TRBD1|TRBJ2-1|TRBV10-1
CASMDRTQRRVRAYNEQFF
>TRBD1|TRBJ1-5|TRBV12-3/TRBV12-4
CASSLWLRGIQGARVQPQHF
>NA|TRBJ2-7|TRBV10-2
CASSERAGQPVQYF
>TRBD2|TRBJ2-3|TRBV20-1
CSAPPGSGGDPDTQYF
>NA|TRBJ1-5|TRBV12-3/TRBV12-4
CASSLGGPNQPQHF
>NA|TRBJ1-4|TRBV27
CASSPTGKGVSNEKLFF
>TRBD1|TRBJ2-3|TRBV6-1
CASRTGTGRSSTDTQYF
>NA|TRBJ2-1|TRBV12-3/TRBV12-4
CASSQRAYPSYNEQFF
>TRBD2|TRBJ2-7|TRBV6-2/TRBV6-3
CASRRESSFVWQYF
>NA|TRBJ2-5|TRBV18
CASSPVSETQYF
>TRBD2|NA|TRBV6-2/TRBV6-3
CASRFSGGAYNEQFF
>NA|TRBJ2-1|TRBV3-1
CASSQVYRSSYNEQFF
>NA|TRBJ2-3|TRBV5-5
CASSRQGPVSIDTQYF
>TRBD1|TRBJ2-6|TRBV7-9
CASSSPGTGASGANVLTF
>TRBD1|TRBJ2-3|TRBV6-6
CASSYASGGNTQYF
>NA|TRBJ2-1|TRBV10-3
CAAGAYNEQFF
>NA|TRBJ2-5|TRBV20-1
CSAKSGTGYETQYF
>TRBD1|TRBJ1-4|TRBV7-9
CASRRTGNNEKLFF
>NA|TRBJ2-3|TRBV9
CASSVVVTDTQYF
>NA|TRBJ2-7|TRBV29-1
CSVLYGYEQYF
>TRBD2|TRBJ2-3|TRBV18
CASSTMGTSGTDTQYF
>NA|TRBJ2-2|TRBV20-1
CSASPPGTGELFF
>NA|TRBJ2-5|TRBV4-2
CASSQALNRRQETQYF
>NA|TRBJ2-1|TRBV10-3
CAISESSANEQFF
>NA|TRBJ2-7|TRBV21-1
CASSGTPGVYEQYF
>NA|TRBJ1-2|TRBV20-1
CSARSTRTDNNYGYTF
>TRBD2|TRBJ2-1|TRBV29-1
CSVEGTRPSNEQFF
>NA|TRBJ2-6|TRBV25-1
CASNTGANVLTF
>NA|NA|TRBV29-1
CSVVPRLKREQFF
>TRBD1|TRBJ2-5|TRBV28
CASNRGQGASETQYF
>TRBD1|TRBJ1-1|TRBV4-2
CASNFGQGNTEAFF